This T cell receptor beta chain originates from a study of CD8 T cell repertoires and HIV-1 epitope variants. Looking at the study overall: Separate wells received one of Twenty-five Gag or Nef variant peptides. Cultures ran 10 days, with IL-2, IL-7 and IL-15 added on days 3 and 7. 1M T cells were kept uncultured as a baseline. Study-level results: About 5 clonotypes recognized Nef KF9, one HW9, none TAALDMSHF.

Concerning this clone itself: The antigen is not known.

Measured with immunoSEQ multiplex PCR; TCRdb has only the in-frame clones, and not every one. There are about 5,400 clones in the sample; more than 60% occur only once, and approximately 42% lies in the top ten. This CDR3 contains 14 residues. The junction had 1 base not matched to a gene; V was cut back by 0 bases and J by 4 bases. Germline lookup yields CDR1 SGHTS and CDR2 YDEGEE. The sequenced sample consisted of cultured CD8+ T cells derived from PBMCs. The TCR comes from a male donor with HIV. V gene TRBV5-8 combines with J gene TRBJ2-3, with TRBD2 matching 8 bases. CDR3 amino acids: CASSLDSGADTQYF. The CDR3 bases are TGTGCCAGCAGCTTGGATAGCGGGGCAGATACGCAGTATTTT.